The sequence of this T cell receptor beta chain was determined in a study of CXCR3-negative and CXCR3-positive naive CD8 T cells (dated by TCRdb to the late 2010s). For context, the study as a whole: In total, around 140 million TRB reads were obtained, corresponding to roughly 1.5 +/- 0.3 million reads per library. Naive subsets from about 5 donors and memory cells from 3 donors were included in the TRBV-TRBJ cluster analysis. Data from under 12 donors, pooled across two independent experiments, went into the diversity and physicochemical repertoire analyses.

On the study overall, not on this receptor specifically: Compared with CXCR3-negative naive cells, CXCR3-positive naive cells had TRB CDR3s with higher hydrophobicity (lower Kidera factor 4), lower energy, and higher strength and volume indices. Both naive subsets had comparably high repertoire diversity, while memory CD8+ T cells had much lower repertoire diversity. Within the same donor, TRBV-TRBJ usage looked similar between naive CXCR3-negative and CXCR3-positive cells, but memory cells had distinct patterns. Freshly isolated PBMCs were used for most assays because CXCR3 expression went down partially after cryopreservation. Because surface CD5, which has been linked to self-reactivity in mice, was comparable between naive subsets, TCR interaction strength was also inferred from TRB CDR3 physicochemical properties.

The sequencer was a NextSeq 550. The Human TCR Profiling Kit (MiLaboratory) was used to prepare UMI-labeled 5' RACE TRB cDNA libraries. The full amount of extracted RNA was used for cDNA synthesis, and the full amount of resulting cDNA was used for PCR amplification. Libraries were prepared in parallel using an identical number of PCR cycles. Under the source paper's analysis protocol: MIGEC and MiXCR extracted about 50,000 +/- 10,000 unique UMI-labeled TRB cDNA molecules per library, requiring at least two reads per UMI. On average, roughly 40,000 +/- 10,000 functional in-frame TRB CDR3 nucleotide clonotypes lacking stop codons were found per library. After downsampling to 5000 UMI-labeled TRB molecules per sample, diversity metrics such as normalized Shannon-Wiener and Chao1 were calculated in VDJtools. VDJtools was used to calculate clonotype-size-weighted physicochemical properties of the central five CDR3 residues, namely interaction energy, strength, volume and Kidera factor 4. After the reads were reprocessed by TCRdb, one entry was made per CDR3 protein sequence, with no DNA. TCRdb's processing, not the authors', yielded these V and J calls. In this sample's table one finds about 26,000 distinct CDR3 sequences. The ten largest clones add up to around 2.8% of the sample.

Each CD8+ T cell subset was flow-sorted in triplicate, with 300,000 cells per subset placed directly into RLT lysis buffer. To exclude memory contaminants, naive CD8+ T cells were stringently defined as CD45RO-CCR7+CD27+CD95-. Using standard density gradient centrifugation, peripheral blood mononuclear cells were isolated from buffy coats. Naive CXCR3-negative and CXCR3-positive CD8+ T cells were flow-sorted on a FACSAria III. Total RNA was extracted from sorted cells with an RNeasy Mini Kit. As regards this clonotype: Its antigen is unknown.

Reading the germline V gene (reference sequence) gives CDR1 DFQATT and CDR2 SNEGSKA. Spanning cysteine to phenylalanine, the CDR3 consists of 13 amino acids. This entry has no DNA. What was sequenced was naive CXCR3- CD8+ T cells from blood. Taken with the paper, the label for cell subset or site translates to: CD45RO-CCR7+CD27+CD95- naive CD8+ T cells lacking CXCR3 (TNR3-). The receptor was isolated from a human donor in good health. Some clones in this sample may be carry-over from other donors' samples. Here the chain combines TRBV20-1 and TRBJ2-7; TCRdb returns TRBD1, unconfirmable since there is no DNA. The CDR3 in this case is CSTRTGETYEQYF.